This T cell receptor beta chain was captured by sequencing in a study of blood T cell repertoires in COVID-19. Trimming at V came to 8 bases and at J to 6 bases, leaving 5 bases not matched to a gene. CDR1 is SGHAT and CDR2 is FQNNGV in the germline V gene. This CDR3 spans 13 amino acids. The assay was immunoSEQ multiplex PCR, and TCRdb's table has in-frame clones only and misses some. The sample gives about 400,000 clones, roughly 90% of which show up once; over 1.3% is in the top ten. This clone occurred once. Sequencing input: peripheral blood. The receptor was derived from a woman aged 25-40 years with active or convalescent COVID-19. The J gene is TRBJ2-1, the V gene TRBV11-2; 9 positions agree with TRBD2. DNA for the CDR3: TGTGCCAGCTGCGGGGGGGCTTGCAATGAGCAGTTCTTC. Residues: CASCGGACNEQFF. The variable domain in full, with the rest retrieved from reference TRBV11-2 and TRBJ2-1, is EAGVAQSPRYKIIEKRQSVAFWCNPISGHATLYWYQQILGQGPKLLIQFQNNGVVDDSQLPKDRFSAERLKGVDSTLKIQPAKLEDSAVYLCASCGGACNEQFFGPGTRLTVL.